This TCR beta chain was captured by sequencing in a study of CD8+ T cells in alopecia areata. Documented treatment: oral pan-JAK inhibitor, 5-10 mg twice daily. This clone was detected only a few times. After isolation, RNA underwent reverse transcription to generate cDNA as the sequencing template. Assay used: immunoSEQ multiplex PCR; TCRdb lists only in-frame clones, some missing. The table has approximately 90,000 clones, over 70% seen once; the top ten hold 15% to 20%. This CDR3 spans 18 amino acids. V was pared by 0 bases and J by 0 bases, with 15 bases between. Germline V gene sequence: CDR1 LNHNV, CDR2 YYDKDF (reference sequence).

The chain couples TRBV15 to TRBJ1-5; perhaps TRBD1 as D (5 bases). This TCR was recovered from a human donor with alopecia areata. Sequencing was performed on CD8+ T cells sorted from blood, taken around week 44, from a patient treated with tofacitinib. The CDR3 region is CATSRDSNTGDSNQPQHF. The CDR3 coding sequence is TGTGCCACCAGCAGAGATAGCAACACAGGCGATAGCAATCAGCCCCAGCATTTT.